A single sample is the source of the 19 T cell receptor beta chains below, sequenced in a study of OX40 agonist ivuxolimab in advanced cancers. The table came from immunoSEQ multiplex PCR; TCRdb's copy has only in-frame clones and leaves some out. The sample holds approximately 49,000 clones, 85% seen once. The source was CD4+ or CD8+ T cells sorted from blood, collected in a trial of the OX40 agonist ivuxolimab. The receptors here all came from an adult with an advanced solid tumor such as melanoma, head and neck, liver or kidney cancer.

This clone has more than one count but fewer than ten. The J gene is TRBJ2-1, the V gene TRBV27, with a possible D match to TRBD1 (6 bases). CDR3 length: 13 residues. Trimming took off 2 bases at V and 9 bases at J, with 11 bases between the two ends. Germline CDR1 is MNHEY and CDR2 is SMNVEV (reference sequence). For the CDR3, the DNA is TGTGCCAGCAGTTTAAATCTAGGGGGTGAGCAGTTCTTC. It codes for CASSLNLGGEQFF.

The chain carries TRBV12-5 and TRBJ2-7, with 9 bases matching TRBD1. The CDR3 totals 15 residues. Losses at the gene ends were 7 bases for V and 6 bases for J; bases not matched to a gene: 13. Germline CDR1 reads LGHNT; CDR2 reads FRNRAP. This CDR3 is CASAFIPTGGGEQYF. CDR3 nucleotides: TGTGCTAGTGCCTTCATCCCCACAGGGGGCGGCGAGCAGTACTTC.

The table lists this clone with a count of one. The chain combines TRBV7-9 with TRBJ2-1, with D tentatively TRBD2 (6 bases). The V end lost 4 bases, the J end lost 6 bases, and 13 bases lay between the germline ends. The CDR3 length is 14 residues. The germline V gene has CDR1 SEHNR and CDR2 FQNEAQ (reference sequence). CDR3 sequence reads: CASSSAGLVNEQFF. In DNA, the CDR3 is TGTGCCAGCAGCTCGGCGGGGCTTGTCAATGAGCAGTTCTTC.

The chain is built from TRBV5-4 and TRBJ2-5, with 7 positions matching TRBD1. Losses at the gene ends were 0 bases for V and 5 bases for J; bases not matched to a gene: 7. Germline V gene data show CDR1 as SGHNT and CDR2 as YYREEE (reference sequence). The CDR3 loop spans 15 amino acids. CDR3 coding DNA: TGTGCCAGCAGCTTGGAGACAGGGCCGGGGGAGACCCAGTACTTC. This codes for CASSLETGPGETQYF.

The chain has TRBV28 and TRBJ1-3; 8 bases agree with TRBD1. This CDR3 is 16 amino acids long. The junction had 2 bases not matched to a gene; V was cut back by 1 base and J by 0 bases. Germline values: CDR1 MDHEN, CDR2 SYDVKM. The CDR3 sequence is CASSLLGTGSGNTIYF. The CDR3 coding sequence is TGTGCCAGCAGTTTATTGGGGACAGGCTCTGGAAACACCATATATTTT.

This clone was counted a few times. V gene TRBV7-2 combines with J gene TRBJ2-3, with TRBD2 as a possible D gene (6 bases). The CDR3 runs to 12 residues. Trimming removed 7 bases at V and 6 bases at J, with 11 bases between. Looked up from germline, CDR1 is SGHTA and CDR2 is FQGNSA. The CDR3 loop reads CASTSSADTQYF. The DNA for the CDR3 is TGTGCCAGCACCTCTAGCGCCGATACGCAGTATTTT.

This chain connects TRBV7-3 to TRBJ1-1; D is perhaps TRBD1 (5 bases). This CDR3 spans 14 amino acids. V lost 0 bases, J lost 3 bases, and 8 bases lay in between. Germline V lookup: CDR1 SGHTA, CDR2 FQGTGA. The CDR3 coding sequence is TGTGCCAGCAGCTTAACGGGGGTTCACACTGAAGCTTTCTTT. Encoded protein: CASSLTGVHTEAFF.

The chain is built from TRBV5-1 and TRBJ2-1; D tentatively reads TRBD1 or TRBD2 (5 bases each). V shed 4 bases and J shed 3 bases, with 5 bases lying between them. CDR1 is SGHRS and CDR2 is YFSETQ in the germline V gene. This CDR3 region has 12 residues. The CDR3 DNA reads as TGCGCCAGCAGCGGGGGCTACAATGAGCAGTTCTTC. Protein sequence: CASSGGYNEQFF. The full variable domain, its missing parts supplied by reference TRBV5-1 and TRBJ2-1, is KAGVTQTPRYLIKTRGQQVTLSCSPISGHRSVSWYQQTPGQGLQFLFEYFSETQRNKGNFPGRFSGRQFSNSRSEMNVSTLELGDSALYLCASSGGYNEQFFGPGTRLTVL.

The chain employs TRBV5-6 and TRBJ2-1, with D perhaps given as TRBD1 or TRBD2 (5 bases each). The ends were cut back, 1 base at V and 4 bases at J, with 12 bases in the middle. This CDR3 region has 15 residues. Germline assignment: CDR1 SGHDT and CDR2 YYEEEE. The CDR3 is CASSLRGGDYNEQFF. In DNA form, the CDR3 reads TGTGCCAGCAGCTTGCGTGGGGGTGATTACAATGAGCAGTTCTTC.

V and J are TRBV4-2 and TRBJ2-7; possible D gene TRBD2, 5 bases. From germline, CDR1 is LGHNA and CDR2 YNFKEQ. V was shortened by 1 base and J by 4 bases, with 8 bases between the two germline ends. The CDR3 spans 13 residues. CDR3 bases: TGTGCCAGCAGCCAAGTACCGGGGTACGAGCAGTACGTC. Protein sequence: CASSQVPGYEQYV.

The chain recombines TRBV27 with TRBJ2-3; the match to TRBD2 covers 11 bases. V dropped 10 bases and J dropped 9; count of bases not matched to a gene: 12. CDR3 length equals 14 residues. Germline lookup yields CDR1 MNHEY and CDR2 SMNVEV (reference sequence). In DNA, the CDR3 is TGTGCCACGCGCCCGGGACTAGCGGCCGGAACGCAGTATTTT. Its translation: CATRPGLAAGTQYF.

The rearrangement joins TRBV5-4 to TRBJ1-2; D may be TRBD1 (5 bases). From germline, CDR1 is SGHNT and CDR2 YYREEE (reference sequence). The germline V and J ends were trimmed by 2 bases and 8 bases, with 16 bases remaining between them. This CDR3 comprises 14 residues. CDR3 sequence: CASSLDLGGAGYTF. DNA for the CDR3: TGTGCCAGCAGCTTAGACCTGGGGGGAGCGGGCTACACCTTC.

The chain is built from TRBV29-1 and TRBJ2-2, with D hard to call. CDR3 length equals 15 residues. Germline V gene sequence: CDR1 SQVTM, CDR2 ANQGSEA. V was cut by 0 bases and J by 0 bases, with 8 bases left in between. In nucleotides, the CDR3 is TGCAGCGTTGAAGATGGCAGCACGAACACCGGGGAGCTGTTTTTT. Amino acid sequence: CSVEDGSTNTGELFF.

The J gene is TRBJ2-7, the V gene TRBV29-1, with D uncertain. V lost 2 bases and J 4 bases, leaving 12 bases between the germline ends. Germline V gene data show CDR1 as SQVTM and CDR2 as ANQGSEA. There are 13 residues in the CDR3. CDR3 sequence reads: CSVETDLTYEQYF. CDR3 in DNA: TGCAGCGTTGAAACCGATTTGACTTACGAGCAGTACTTC.

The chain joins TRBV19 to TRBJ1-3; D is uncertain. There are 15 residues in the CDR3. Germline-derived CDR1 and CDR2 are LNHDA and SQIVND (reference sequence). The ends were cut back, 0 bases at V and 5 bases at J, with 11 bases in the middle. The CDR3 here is CASSIDGGPRNTIYF. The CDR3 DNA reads TGTGCCAGTAGTATAGACGGAGGCCCAAGAAACACCATATATTTT.

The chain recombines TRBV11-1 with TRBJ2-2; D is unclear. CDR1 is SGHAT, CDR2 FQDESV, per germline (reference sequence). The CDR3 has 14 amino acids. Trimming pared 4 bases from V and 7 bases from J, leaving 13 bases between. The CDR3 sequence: CASSYKTHNGELFF. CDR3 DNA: TGTGCCAGCAGCTATAAGACTCATAACGGGGAGCTGTTTTTT.

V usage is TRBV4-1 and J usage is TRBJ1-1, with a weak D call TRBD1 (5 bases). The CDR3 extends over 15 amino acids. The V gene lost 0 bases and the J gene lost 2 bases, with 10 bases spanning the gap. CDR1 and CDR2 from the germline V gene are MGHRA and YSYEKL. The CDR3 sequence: CASSQDGGVNTEAFF. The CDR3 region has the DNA TGCGCCAGCAGCCAAGATGGGGGTGTCAACACTGAAGCTTTCTTT.

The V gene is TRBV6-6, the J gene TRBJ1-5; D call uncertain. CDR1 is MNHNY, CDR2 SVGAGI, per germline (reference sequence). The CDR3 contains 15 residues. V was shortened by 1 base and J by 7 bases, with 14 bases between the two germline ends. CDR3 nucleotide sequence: TGTGCCAGCAGTTACTTGGACCCCAAGAGGCAGCCCCAGCATTTT. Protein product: CASSYLDPKRQPQHF.

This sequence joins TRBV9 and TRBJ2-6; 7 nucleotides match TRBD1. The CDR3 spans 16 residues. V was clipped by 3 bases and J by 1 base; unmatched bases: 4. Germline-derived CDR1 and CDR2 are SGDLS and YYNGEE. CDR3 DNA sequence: TGTGCCAGCAGCGCAGACAGGGAATCTGGGGCCAACGTCCTGACTTTC. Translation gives CASSADRESGANVLTF.